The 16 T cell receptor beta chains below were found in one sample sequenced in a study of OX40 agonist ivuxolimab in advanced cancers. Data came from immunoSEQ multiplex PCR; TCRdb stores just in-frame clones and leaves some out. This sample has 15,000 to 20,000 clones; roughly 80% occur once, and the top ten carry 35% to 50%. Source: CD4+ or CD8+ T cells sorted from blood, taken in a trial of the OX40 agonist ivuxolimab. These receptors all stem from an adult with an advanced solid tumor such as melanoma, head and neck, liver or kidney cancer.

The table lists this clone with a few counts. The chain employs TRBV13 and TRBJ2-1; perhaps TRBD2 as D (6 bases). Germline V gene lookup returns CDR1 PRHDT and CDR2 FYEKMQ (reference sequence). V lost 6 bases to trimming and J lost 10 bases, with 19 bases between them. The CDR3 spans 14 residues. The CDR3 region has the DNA TGTGCCAGCAGTCTAGGGTTAGCGGCCCCAGAGCAGTTCTTC. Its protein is CASSLGLAAPEQFF. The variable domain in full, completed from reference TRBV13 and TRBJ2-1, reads AAGVIQSPRHLIKEKRETATLKCYPIPRHDTVYWYQQGPGQDPQFLISFYEKMQSDKGSIPDRFSAQQFSDYHSELNMSSLELGDSALYFCASSLGLAAPEQFFGPGTRLTVL.

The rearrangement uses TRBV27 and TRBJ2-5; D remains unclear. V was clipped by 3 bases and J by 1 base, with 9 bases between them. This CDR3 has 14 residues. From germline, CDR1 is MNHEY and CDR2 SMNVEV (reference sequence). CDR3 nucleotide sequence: TGTGCCAGCAGTTTTGGAGTGGGCCAAGAGACCCAGTACTTC. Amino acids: CASSFGVGQETQYF.

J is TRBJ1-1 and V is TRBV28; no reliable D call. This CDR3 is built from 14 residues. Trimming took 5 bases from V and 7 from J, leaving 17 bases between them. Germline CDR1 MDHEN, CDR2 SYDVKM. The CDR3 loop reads CASSAKGGRLEAFF. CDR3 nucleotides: TGTGCCAGCAGTGCTAAGGGAGGAAGACTTGAAGCTTTCTTT.

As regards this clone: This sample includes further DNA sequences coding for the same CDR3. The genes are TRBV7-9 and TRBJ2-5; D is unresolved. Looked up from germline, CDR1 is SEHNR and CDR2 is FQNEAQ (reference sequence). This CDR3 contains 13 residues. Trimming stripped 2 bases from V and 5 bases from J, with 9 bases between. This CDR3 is CASSLWSGETQYF. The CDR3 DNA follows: TGTGCCAGCAGCTTATGGTCTGGCGAGACCCAGTACTTC.

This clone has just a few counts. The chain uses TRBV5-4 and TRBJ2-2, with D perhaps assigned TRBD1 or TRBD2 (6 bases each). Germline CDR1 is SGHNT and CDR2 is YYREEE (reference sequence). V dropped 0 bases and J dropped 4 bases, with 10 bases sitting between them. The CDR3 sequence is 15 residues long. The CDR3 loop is CASSLEGGRTGELFF. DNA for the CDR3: TGTGCCAGCAGCTTGGAGGGGGGCCGCACCGGGGAGCTGTTTTTT.

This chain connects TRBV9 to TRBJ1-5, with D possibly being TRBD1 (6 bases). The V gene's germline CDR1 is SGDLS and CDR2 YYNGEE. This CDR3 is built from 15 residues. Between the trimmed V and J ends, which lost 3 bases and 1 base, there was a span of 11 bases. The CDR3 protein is CASSGGGRSNQPQHF. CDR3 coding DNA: TGTGCCAGCAGCGGGGGGGGGCGGAGCAATCAGCCCCAGCATTTT.

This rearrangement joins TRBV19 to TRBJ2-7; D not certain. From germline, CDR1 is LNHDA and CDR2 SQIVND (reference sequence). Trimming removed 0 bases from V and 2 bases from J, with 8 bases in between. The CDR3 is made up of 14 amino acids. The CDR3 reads CASSIEVGPYEQYF. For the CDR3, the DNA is TGTGCCAGTAGTATAGAGGTCGGTCCCTACGAGCAGTACTTC.

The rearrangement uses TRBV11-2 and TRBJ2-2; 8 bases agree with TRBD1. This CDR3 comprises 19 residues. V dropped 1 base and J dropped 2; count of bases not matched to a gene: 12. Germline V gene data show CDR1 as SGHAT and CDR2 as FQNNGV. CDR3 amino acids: CASSLVRAGTGDNTGELFF. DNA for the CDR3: TGTGCCAGCAGCTTAGTTAGGGCCGGGACAGGTGATAACACCGGGGAGCTGTTTTTT.

This chain's CDR3 is CASSETGEGYEQYF. The CDR3 nucleotides read TGTGCCAGCAGCGAAACGGGGGAGGGCTACGAGCAGTACTTC. The chain has TRBV28 and TRBJ2-5, with 7 nucleotides matching TRBD2. The J call may be wrong; the DNA end is better matched by TRBJ2-7. The CDR3 contains 14 residues. CDR1 MDHEN and CDR2 SYDVKM come from the germline V gene.

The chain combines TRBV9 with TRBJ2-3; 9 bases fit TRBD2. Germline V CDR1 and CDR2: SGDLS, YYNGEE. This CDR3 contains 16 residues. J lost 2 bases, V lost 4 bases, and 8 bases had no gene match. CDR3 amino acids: CASSSAGGEYTDTQYF. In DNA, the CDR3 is TGTGCCAGCAGCTCCGCGGGGGGGGAGTACACAGATACGCAGTATTTT.

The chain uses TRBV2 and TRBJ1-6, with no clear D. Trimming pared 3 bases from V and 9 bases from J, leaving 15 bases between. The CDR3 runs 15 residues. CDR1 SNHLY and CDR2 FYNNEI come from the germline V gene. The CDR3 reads CASSEVGNTISPLHF. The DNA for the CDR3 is TGTGCCAGCAGTGAGGTCGGAAATACCATTTCACCCCTCCACTTT. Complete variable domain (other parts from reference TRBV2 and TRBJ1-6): EPEVTQTPSHQVTQMGQEVILRCVPISNHLYFYWYRQILGQKVEFLVSFYNNEISEKSEIFDDQFSVERPDGSNFTLKIRSTKLEDSAMYFCASSEVGNTISPLHFGNGTRLTVT.

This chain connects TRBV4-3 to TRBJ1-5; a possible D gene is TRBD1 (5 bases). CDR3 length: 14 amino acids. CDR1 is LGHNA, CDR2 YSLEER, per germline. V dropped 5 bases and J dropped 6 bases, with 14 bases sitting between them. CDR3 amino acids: CASSDQGEGQPQHF. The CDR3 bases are TGCGCCAGCAGCGATCAGGGTGAGGGTCAGCCCCAGCATTTT.

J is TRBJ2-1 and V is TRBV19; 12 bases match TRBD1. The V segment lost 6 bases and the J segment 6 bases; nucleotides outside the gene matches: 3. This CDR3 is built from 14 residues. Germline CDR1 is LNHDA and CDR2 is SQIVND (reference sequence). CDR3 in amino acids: CASRGTGGRNEQFF. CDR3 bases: TGTGCCAGTAGAGGGACAGGGGGCCGCAATGAGCAGTTCTTC.

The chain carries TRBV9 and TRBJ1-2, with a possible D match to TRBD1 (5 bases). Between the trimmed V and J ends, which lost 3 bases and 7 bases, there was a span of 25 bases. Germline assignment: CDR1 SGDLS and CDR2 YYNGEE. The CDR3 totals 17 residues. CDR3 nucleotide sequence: TGTGCCAGCAGCGAGCCCCAAGACGACCCCCGGGGGTCTGGCTACACCTTC. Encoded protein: CASSEPQDDPRGSGYTF.

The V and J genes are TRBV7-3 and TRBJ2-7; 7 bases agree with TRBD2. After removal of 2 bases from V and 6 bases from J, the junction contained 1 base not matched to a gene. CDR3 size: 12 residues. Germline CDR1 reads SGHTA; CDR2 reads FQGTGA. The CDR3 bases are TGTGCCAGCAGCTTATGGGGGGGCGAGCAGTACTTC. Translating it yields CASSLWGGEQYF.

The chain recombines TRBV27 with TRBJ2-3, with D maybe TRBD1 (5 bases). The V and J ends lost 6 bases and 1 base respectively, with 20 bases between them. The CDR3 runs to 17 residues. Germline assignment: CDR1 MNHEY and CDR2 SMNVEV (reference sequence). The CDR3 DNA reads TGTGCCAGCAGCGACTTTCCAGGGTCTTACCGCACAGATACGCAGTATTTT. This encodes CASSDFPGSYRTDTQYF.